The clone carrying this TCR beta chain has only one observation. No antigen is known for it. This sample was taken from a study of OX40 agonist ivuxolimab in advanced cancers. For the study at large: A partial response was reached by three patients: one with hepatocellular carcinoma and two with cutaneous melanoma. Whole-study findings and limits: At 0.1 to 3.0 mg/kg, clonal expansion of CD4+ and CD8+ blood T cells had occurred by week 6.

The CDR3 has 12 amino acids. V lost 7 bases and J lost 2, with 10 bases in between. Using immunoSEQ multiplex PCR, the repertoire was profiled, and TCRdb retains in-frame clones only, with some absent. The sample lists 65,000 to 80,000 clones, about 94% occurring once. This rearrangement joins TRBV5-3 to TRBJ2-7; D is unclear. TRBV5-3 is filed as an ORF, its function uncertain. The sequenced sample was CD4+ or CD8+ T cells sorted from blood, obtained in a trial of the OX40 agonist ivuxolimab. The source is an adult with an advanced solid tumor such as melanoma, head and neck, liver or kidney cancer. The CDR3: CARGVGTYEQYF. As DNA, the CDR3 is TGTGCCAGAGGGGTTGGAACCTACGAGCAGTACTTC.